Given below is one TCR beta chain in context. The antigen remains undetermined. Profiled with immunoSEQ multiplex PCR; TCRdb holds only in-frame clones, not every one. Of about 92,000 clones detected, just over 90% appear once; the ten largest clones hold around a fifth. This specimen belongs to a study of T cell responses to AZD1222 COVID-19 vaccine. Study-level background: Pooling was applied to second doses at about 4 or about 12 weeks. General study points: Elevations in Spike-specific TCR breadth and depth followed administration of two AZD1222 doses.

CDR1 and CDR2 (germline): DFQATT, SNEGSKA (reference sequence). This CDR3 is built from 11 residues. V lost 4 bases to trimming and J lost 11 bases, with 14 bases between them. This clonotype originated in an adult in good health. The sample was peripheral blood, taken on day 0 of AZD1222 vaccination. The rearrangement uses TRBV20-1 and TRBJ1-1, with TRBD1 as a possible D gene (6 bases). The CDR3 coding sequence is TGCAGTGCTACATCAGTCGGGGGCGCTTTCTTT. It encodes CSATSVGGAFF.